This TCR beta chain was recovered during a study of cytomegalovirus exposure and HLA in healthy donors. The CDR3 totals 18 residues. Assay: immunoSEQ multiplex PCR; the TCRdb copy retains only in-frame clones and omits some. Altogether about 82,000 clones are present, 90% to 95% being singletons, with the ten largest covering around 0.69%. The sequencing input was PBMCs. This TCR was sampled from a woman in her late teens or twenties in good health and CMV-seronegative. The V gene is TRBV21-1, the J gene TRBJ2-3; the D call TRBD2 from the table was never checked on the DNA. TRBV21-1 is marked as a pseudogene. CDR3 sequence (DNA): TGTGCCAGCAGCGGGGGGGATACTGCGGGAGGGCCAAGAGATACGCAGTATTTT. Its translation: CASSGGDTAGGPRDTQYF.